This T cell receptor (beta chain) stems from a study of identical twins. CDR3 length: 13 residues. Trimming took off 0 bases at V and 2 bases at J, with 5 bases between the two ends. The germline V gene has CDR1 SGHTA and CDR2 FQGNSA. MiXCR was run by TCRdb on the 5' RACE reads, yielding one entry per CDR3 protein. The table includes under 900,000 distinct CDR3 sequences, roughly 12% detected once. This clonotype appeared a few times. These records were also assigned to another study, of yellow fever vaccine responses in identical twins.

The rearrangement uses TRBV7-2 and TRBJ2-7; D unclear. The source is a woman under 30 in good health. Input material: PBMCs. As DNA, the CDR3 is TGTGCCAGCAGCTTAGCGATGGCCTACGAGCAGTACTTC. Its protein is CASSLAMAYEQYF.